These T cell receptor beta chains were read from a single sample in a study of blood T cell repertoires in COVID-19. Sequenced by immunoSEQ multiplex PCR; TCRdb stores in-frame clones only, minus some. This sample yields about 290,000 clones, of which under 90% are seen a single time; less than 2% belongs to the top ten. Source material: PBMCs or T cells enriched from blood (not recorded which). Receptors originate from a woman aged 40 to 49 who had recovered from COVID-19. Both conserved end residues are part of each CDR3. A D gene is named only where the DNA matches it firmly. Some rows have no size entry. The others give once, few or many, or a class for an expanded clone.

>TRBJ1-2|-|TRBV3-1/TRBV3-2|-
CASSRAAGENYGYTF
TGTGCCAGCAGCCGAGCCGCAGGGGAAAACTATGGCTACACCTTC
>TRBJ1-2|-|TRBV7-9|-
CASSLLDMGGYGYTF
TGTGCCAGCAGCTTATTGGACATGGGGGGCTATGGCTACACCTTC
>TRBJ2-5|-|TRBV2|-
CASSRDLQETQYF
TGTGCCAGCAGCCGGGACTTACAAGAGACCCAGTACTTC
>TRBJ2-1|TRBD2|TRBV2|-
CASSALRGGQGNEQFF
TGTGCCAGCAGTGCTTTGCGGGGGGGCCAGGGGAATGAGCAGTTCTTC
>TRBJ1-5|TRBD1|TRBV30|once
CAWRGTGAAQPQHF
TGTGCCTGGAGGGGTACAGGGGCGGCGCAGCCCCAGCATTTT
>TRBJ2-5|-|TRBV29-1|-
CSVGGAAGETQYF
TGCAGCGTTGGGGGTGCGGCGGGGGAGACCCAGTACTTC
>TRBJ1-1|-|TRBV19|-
CASSTELLMEAFF
TGTGCCAGTAGTACGGAGCTACTTATGGAAGCTTTCTTT
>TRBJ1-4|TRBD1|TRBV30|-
CAWHRGQGEKLFF
TGTGCCTGGCACAGGGGGCAAGGTGAAAAACTGTTTTTT
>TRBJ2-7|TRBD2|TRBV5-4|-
CASSFGAGSSREQYF
TGTGCCAGCAGCTTCGGAGCGGGGTCCTCTCGCGAGCAGTACTTC
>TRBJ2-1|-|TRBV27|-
CASSLIPQTGTNEQFF
TGTGCCAGCAGTTTAATCCCTCAGACAGGAACCAATGAGCAGTTCTTC
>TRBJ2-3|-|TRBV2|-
CASSLSEGITDTQYF
TGTGCCAGCAGTCTATCGGAGGGGATCACAGATACGCAGTATTTT
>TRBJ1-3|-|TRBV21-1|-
CASSMDRDSGNTIYF
TGTGCCAGCAGCATGGACAGGGACTCTGGAAACACCATATATTTT
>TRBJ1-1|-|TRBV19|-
CASSLVGSTEAFF
TGTGCCAGTAGCCTAGTCGGGTCCACTGAAGCTTTCTTT
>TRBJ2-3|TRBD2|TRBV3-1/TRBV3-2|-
CASSLRTSGRGAQDTQYF
TGTGCCAGCAGCCTAAGGACTAGCGGGAGGGGAGCACAAGATACGCAGTATTTT
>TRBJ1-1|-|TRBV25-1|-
CASSDGGSVMNTEAFF
TGTGCCAGCAGTGATGGGGGGTCGGTAATGAACACTGAAGCTTTCTTT
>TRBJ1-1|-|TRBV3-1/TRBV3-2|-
CASSQVAGMEAFF
TGTGCCAGCAGCCAAGTAGCGGGCATGGAAGCTTTCTTT
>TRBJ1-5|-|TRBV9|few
CASSPGPNQPQHF
TGTGCCAGCAGCCCCGGTCCCAATCAGCCCCAGCATTTT
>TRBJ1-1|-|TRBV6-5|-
CASNSGMNTEAFF
TGTGCCAGCAATTCGGGTATGAACACTGAAGCTTTCTTT
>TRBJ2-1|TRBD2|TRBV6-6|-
CASSYVAGGNEQFF
TGTGCCAGCAGTTATGTAGCGGGAGGAAATGAGCAGTTCTTC
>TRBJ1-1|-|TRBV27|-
CASSFTAAGAEAFF
TGTGCCAGCAGTTTCACTGCGGCCGGCGCTGAAGCTTTCTTT
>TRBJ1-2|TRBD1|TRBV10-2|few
CASNPGQGANYGYTF
TGCGCCAGCAACCCAGGACAGGGCGCAAACTATGGCTACACCTTC
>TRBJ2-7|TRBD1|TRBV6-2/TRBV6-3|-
CASSPQWDRGYF
TGTGCCAGCAGCCCTCAATGGGACAGGGGATACTTC
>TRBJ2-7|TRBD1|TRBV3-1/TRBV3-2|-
CASSRRGTGRTYEQYF
TGTGCCAGCAGCCGGCGCGGGACAGGGAGGACCTACGAGCAGTACTTC
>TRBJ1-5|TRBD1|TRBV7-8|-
CASSQGAQGQQPQHF
TGTGCCAGCAGCCAGGGGGCCCAGGGCCAACAGCCCCAGCATTTT
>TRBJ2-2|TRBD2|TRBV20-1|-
CSANDPGLGDTGELFF
TGCAGTGCTAATGATCCGGGACTAGGGGACACCGGGGAGCTGTTTTTT
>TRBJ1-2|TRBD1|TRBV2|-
CASSQQGAQGYTF
TGTGCCAGCAGTCAACAGGGGGCACAGGGCTACACCTTC
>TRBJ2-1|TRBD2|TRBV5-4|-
CASRPTSGSYNEQFF
TGTGCCAGCAGGCCGACTAGCGGGAGCTACAATGAGCAGTTCTTC
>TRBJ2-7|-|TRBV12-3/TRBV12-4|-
CASTRTTYEQYF
TGTGCCAGCACCAGGACAACCTACGAGCAGTACTTC
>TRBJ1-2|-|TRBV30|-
CAWTGTAHYGYTF
TGTGCCTGGACAGGTACAGCCCATTATGGCTACACCTTC
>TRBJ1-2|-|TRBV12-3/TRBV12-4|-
CASSFTGPQGYTF
TGTGCCAGCAGTTTTACAGGACCTCAGGGCTACACCTTC
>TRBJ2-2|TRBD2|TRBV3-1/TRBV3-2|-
CASSQVAGLAGVHGELFF
TGTGCCAGCAGCCAAGTGGCAGGACTAGCGGGAGTCCACGGGGAGCTGTTTTTT
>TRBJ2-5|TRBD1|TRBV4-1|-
CASSQDAVRGPETQYF
TGCGCCAGCAGCCAAGATGCCGTCAGGGGGCCGGAGACCCAGTACTTC
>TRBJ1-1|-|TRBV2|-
CASSSQGNTEAFF
TGTGCCAGCAGTAGCCAGGGAAACACTGAAGCTTTCTTT
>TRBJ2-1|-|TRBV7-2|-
CASSLAGSSYNEQFF
TGTGCCAGCAGCTTAGCAGGGAGCTCCTACAATGAGCAGTTCTTC
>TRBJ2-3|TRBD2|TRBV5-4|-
CASSLASGVLADTQYF
TGTGCCAGCAGCTTGGCTAGCGGGGTGCTCGCAGATACGCAGTATTTT
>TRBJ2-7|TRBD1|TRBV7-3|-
CASSTGTGGEQYF
TGTGCCAGCAGTACCGGGACAGGGGGCGAGCAGTACTTC
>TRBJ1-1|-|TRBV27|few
CASSLSYRRNTEAFF
TGTGCCAGCAGTTTATCGTACAGGAGGAACACTGAAGCTTTCTTT
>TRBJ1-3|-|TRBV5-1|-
CASTETGSSGNTIYF
TGCGCCAGCACCGAGACTGGGTCCTCTGGAAACACCATATATTTT
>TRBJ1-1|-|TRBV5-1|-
CASSLEGLFSAFF
TGCGCCAGCAGCTTGGAGGGGCTATTTTCAGCTTTCTTT
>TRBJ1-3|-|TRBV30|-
CAWTTVSSGNTIYF
TGTGCCTGGACTACAGTATCCTCTGGAAACACCATATATTTT
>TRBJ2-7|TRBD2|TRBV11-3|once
CASSSSGNSYEQYF
TGTGCCAGCAGCTCTAGCGGGAACTCCTACGAGCAGTACTTC
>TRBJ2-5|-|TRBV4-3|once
CASSQEWDRRGETQYF
TGCGCCAGCAGCCAAGAGTGGGACCGCCGGGGGGAGACCCAGTACTTC
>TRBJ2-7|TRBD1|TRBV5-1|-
CASSGRQSGTGGYEQYF
TGCGCCAGCAGCGGGAGACAGTCGGGGACAGGGGGGTACGAGCAGTACTTC
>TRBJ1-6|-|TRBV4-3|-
CASSQDLSSYNSPLHF
TGCGCCAGCAGCCAAGATCTGAGCTCCTATAATTCACCCCTCCACTTT
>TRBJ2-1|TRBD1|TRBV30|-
CAWGDRVLFF
TGTGCCTGGGGGGACAGGGTGCTATTCTTC
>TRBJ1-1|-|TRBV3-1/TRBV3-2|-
CASSQGAQAFF
TGTGCCAGCAGCCAAGGGGCCCAAGCTTTCTTT
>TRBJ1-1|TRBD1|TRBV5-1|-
CASSLPKGQVAEAFF
TGCGCCAGCAGCTTGCCAAAAGGACAGGTCGCTGAAGCTTTCTTT
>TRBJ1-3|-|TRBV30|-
CAWSGQGLGNTIYF
TGTGCCTGGTCGGGGCAGGGGCTTGGAAACACCATATATTTT
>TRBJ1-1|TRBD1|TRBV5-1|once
CASSLVTGIGNTEAFF
TGCGCCAGCAGCTTGGTGACAGGGATCGGAAACACTGAAGCTTTCTTT
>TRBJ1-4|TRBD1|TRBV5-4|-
CASSGDRGGTNEKLFF
TGTGCCAGCAGCGGAGACAGGGGAGGGACTAATGAAAAACTGTTTTTT
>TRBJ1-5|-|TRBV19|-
CASSINRLINQPQHF
TGTGCCAGTAGTATAAATCGACTGATCAATCAGCCCCAGCATTTT
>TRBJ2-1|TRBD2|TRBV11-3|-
CASSLRGAGDNEQFF
TGTGCCAGCAGCCTCCGTGGGGCGGGGGACAATGAGCAGTTCTTC
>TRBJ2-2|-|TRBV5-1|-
CASSPGAFNTGELFF
TGCGCCAGCAGCCCGGGAGCCTTTAACACCGGGGAGCTGTTTTTT
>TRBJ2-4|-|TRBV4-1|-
CASSQVSGVIAKNIQYF
TGCGCCAGCAGCCAAGTATCGGGGGTGATAGCCAAAAACATTCAGTACTTC
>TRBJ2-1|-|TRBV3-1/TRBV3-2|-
CASSPTRGSEQFF
TGTGCCAGCAGCCCTACTAGAGGAAGTGAGCAGTTCTTC
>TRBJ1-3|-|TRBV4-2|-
CASSHPGGDSGNTIYF
TGTGCCAGCAGCCACCCCGGAGGGGACTCTGGAAACACCATATATTTT
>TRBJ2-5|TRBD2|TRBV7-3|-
CASSLSGRNGETQYF
TGTGCCAGCAGTCTAAGCGGGAGGAACGGAGAGACCCAGTACTTC
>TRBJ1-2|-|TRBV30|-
CAWSVGPNGYTF
TGTGCCTGGAGTGTTGGGCCAAATGGCTACACCTTC